This T cell receptor (beta chain) comes out of a study of identical twins. The study, taken as a whole, reports: Alpha sequences that were out-of-frame and twin-shared showed an excess of low generation probability.

This clonotype was found many times. Its cognate antigen is unknown. TCRdb re-called the 5' RACE reads with MiXCR, one entry per CDR3 protein. The sample records 350,000 to 450,000 distinct CDR3 sequences, approximately 17% being singletons. Trimming took 5 bases from V and 0 from J, leaving 8 bases between them. The CDR3 has 15 residues. Germline values: CDR1 LGHNA, CDR2 YSLEER. The receptor was isolated from a man in his forties or fifties in good health. Material: naive T cells sorted from blood. The chain employs TRBV4-3 and TRBJ2-6; D may be TRBD1 (5 bases). The CDR3 coding sequence is TGCGCCAGCAGCTCCAGGGACTCTGGGGCCAACGTCCTGACTTTC. Its translation is CASSSRDSGANVLTF.